This paragraph covers one T cell receptor (beta chain) sequence. V was cut by 8 bases and J by 2 bases, with 13 bases left in between. Germline-derived CDR1 and CDR2 are MNHNS and SASEGT. There are 14 residues in the CDR3. The data are from a study of T cells in localized non-small cell lung cancer. Profiling relied on immunoSEQ multiplex PCR, and the TCRdb table lists in-frame clones only, not all of them. The sample lists 55,000 to 65,000 clones; more than 85% were seen once. The TCR was taken from a man aged 35-69 years with stage I lung adenocarcinoma. The chain has TRBV6-1 and TRBJ1-3; no clear D. The sequences come from peripheral blood, collected before any cancer treatment. CDR3 coding DNA: TGTGCCAGCGTAGAGGCAGCGCCTGGAAACACCATATATTTT. This translates into CASVEAAPGNTIYF.